The entry that follows covers one T cell receptor (beta chain) sequence. The data are from a study of T cells in tuberculosis. Study information: This South African cohort compared adolescents with or without latent tuberculosis against adults with active tuberculosis.

The time point here: new active TB diagnosis, blood taken before or within 7 days of starting treatment. Unsorted cryopreserved PBMC were sequenced, averaging around 94,000 T cells per clinical donor. The CDR3 length is 20 residues. In germline, CDR1 is SGHVS, CDR2 FNYEAQ. The junction had 15 bases not matched to a gene; V was cut back by 1 base and J by 2 bases. Libraries were prepared by immunoSEQ multiplex PCR; TCRdb keeps only in-frame clonotypes and omits some of them. The table includes more than 30,000 clones, approximately 94% detected once. The sample was PBMCs, taken at tuberculosis diagnosis. The chain is built from TRBV7-6 and TRBJ1-2, with TRBD1 matching over 11 bases. This receptor was identified in an adult with tuberculosis. CDR3 amino acids: CASSLVPLERWDRGNYGYTF. The DNA of the CDR3 is TGTGCCAGCAGCTTAGTCCCCTTGGAACGATGGGACAGGGGGAACTATGGCTACACCTTC.